This T cell receptor (beta chain) emerged from a study of T cell responses to AZD1222 COVID-19 vaccine. Study findings and constraints: Most donors were white British, females outnumbered males, and clonal diversity was possibly underestimated. Scientists sampled the repertoires only once the peak T cell response had passed. A rise in Spike-specific TCR breadth and depth followed two AZD1222 doses.

CDR3 size: 18 residues. The V segment lost 5 bases and the J segment 0 bases; nucleotides outside the gene matches: 13. Per germline, CDR1 LGHDT and CDR2 YNNKEL (reference sequence). As to this clone: Its antigen remains unidentified.

Profiling relied on immunoSEQ multiplex PCR, and the TCRdb table lists in-frame clones only, not all of them. The sample records some 110,000 clones, around 83% being singletons. The receptor was derived from an adult who received the AZD1222 COVID-19 vaccine. Here the sequenced sample was peripheral blood, taken 28 days after the second AZD1222 dose. This chain uses TRBV3-1 (or the pseudogene TRBV3-2) with TRBJ1-5, with TRBD1 identical over 7 bases. The CDR3 is CASSTRPAGTDSNQPQHF. The CDR3 DNA sequence: TGTGCCAGCAGCACCCGCCCAGCCGGGACAGATAGCAATCAGCCCCAGCATTTT.